These 8 T cell receptor beta chains share one sample of origin, sequenced in a study of shared clonotypes between healthy human individuals. The data were produced by immunoSEQ multiplex PCR, yet TCRdb's version contains in-frame clones alone and is incomplete. Of more than 400,000 clones in the sample, roughly 95% were seen once. The sample comprised naive CD4+ T cells sorted from blood. The subset here: CD45RA+ positively selected. These receptors all stem from a woman in her 30s in good health.

J is TRBJ1-5 and V is TRBV27; D gene unclear. Germline V gene data show CDR1 as MNHEY and CDR2 as SMNVEV (reference sequence). The CDR3 spans 14 residues. With 4 bases removed from V and 6 bases from J, the gap between germline ends came to 13 bases. In nucleotides, the CDR3 is TGTGCCAGCAGTTCCGGGATCGGAACTCAGCCCCAGCATTTT. Protein: CASSSGIGTQPQHF.

The chain recombines TRBV28 with TRBJ2-1, with TRBD2 as a possible D gene (7 bases). This CDR3 spans 12 amino acids. V was trimmed by 7 bases and J by 10 bases, leaving 14 bases between them. Germline V CDR1 and CDR2: MDHEN, SYDVKM. Here the CDR3 DNA reads TGTGCCAGCAAAGGGGGGGTCAGCGAGCAGTTCTTC. This gives the protein CASKGGVSEQFF.

The chain recombines TRBV6-5 with TRBJ2-7; a weak D match, TRBD2 (6 bases). CDR1 and CDR2 from the germline V gene are MNHEY and SVGAGI. The CDR3 is 14 amino acids. Trimming pared 3 bases from V and 3 bases from J, leaving 12 bases between. CDR3: CASSYQVGGYEQYF. CDR3 sequence (DNA): TGTGCCAGCAGTTATCAGGTGGGGGGCTACGAGCAGTACTTC.

The J gene is TRBJ2-7, the V gene TRBV5-4; D call uncertain. CDR1 and CDR2 from the germline V gene are SGHNT and YYREEE (reference sequence). The CDR3 covers 14 residues. The germline V and J ends were trimmed by 2 bases and 3 bases, with 12 bases remaining between them. The CDR3 DNA reads TGTGCCAGCAGCTTCGAGACATATAACTACGAGCAGTACTTC. Amino acid sequence: CASSFETYNYEQYF.

The chain is built from TRBV19 and TRBJ2-4, with 8 bases fitting TRBD2. The CDR3 totals 20 residues. V was clipped by 3 bases and J by 0 bases; unmatched bases: 16. CDR1 and CDR2 from the germline V gene are LNHDA and SQIVND (reference sequence). CDR3 nucleotide sequence: TGTGCCAGTAGTATGACCCTCCGGGGGGGCTTTTCCAGAGCCAAAAACATTCAGTACTTC. It codes for CASSMTLRGGFSRAKNIQYF.

The chain has TRBV28 and TRBJ2-3; 7 nucleotides agree with TRBD1. The CDR3 has 15 residues. After removal of 3 bases from V and 3 bases from J, the junction contained 6 bases not matched to a gene. Germline values: CDR1 MDHEN, CDR2 SYDVKM. CDR3 DNA: TGTGCCAGCAGTTTCCTAACAGGGGAAACAGATACGCAGTATTTT. As protein: CASSFLTGETDTQYF.

In DNA form, the CDR3 reads TGTGCCAGCAGTTTTCTCCCCTCCGAGCAGTACTTC. Its translation: CASSFLPSEQYF. This chain uses TRBV28 with TRBJ2-7; D is uncertain. Looked up from germline, CDR1 is MDHEN and CDR2 is SYDVKM. The V and J ends lost 3 bases and 6 bases respectively, with 9 bases between them. The CDR3 is 12 residues long.

This clone was observed a single time. The chain carries TRBV19 and TRBJ2-7, with TRBD1 matching over 7 bases. Germline V gene sequence: CDR1 LNHDA, CDR2 SQIVND (reference sequence). Losses at the gene ends were 3 bases for V and 6 bases for J; bases not matched to a gene: 8. This CDR3 contains 14 residues. The CDR3 protein is CASSIRQGVFEQYF. DNA of the CDR3: TGTGCCAGTAGTATCCGGCAGGGGGTCTTCGAGCAGTACTTC.